Below are 24 T cell receptor beta chains sequenced from a single sample in a study of T cells in Graves' hyperthyroidism and ophthalmopathy. Amplified TCR beta CDR3 regions came from RNA transcripts. During a first-round RT-PCR of the TCR CDR3, the HTBI primer set was used. One entry per CDR3 protein, called by TCRdb with MiXCR from the multiplex PCR reads. The sample carries about 610,000 distinct CDR3 sequences, about 15% recorded once. The sequenced sample consisted of blood. These receptors came from a woman aged 40 to 49 with Graves' ophthalmopathy.

Many counts were recorded for this clonotype. The chain has TRBV3-1 and TRBJ1-2, with a possible D match to TRBD1 (6 bases). There are 14 residues in the CDR3. With 0 bases removed from V and 8 bases from J, the gap between germline ends came to 13 bases. From germline, CDR1 is LGHDT and CDR2 YNNKEL (reference sequence). DNA for the CDR3: TGTGCCAGCAGCCAAGACGGAGGGGGTGGCGGCTACACCTTC. This sequence encodes CASSQDGGGGGYTF.

There are many counts of this clonotype. V gene TRBV20-1 combines with J gene TRBJ2-5; no clear D. The CDR3 has 13 amino acids. V was shortened by 5 bases and J by 1 base, with 11 bases between the two germline ends. CDR1 is DFQATT, CDR2 SNEGSKA, per germline (reference sequence). CDR3 in DNA: TGCAGTGCTCCTGACTCCCCCCAAGAGACCCAGTACTTC. Protein product: CSAPDSPQETQYF.

This clonotype has at least ten counts. The CDR3 region is CASSQQGGVNQPQHF. The CDR3 nucleotides read TGTGCCAGCAGCCAACAAGGGGGGGTTAATCAGCCCCAGCATTTT. The genes are TRBV7-9 and TRBJ1-5; the D gene is possibly TRBD1 (6 bases). This CDR3 spans 15 amino acids. Germline assignment: CDR1 SEHNR and CDR2 FQNEAQ (reference sequence). V lost 5 bases, J lost 4 bases, and 15 bases lay in between. Supplemented by reference TRBV7-9 and TRBJ1-5, the full variable domain reads DTGVSQNPRHKITKRGQNVTFRCDPISEHNRLYWYRQTLGQGPEFLTYFQNEAQLEKSRLLSDRFSAERPKGSFSTLEIQRTEQGDSAMYLCASSQQGGVNQPQHFGDGTRLSIL.

This clonotype was detected ten times or more. V and J are TRBV6-1 and TRBJ1-2; 8 positions match TRBD1. The CDR3 covers 14 residues. Germline trimming cut 0 bases from V and 7 bases from J; bases unmatched to any gene: 4. In germline, CDR1 is MNHNS, CDR2 SASEGT. The chain's CDR3 is CASSEAAGGGGYTF. Written as DNA, the CDR3 is TGTGCCAGCAGTGAAGCAGCAGGGGGCGGTGGCTACACCTTC.

This clonotype was found many times. The chain employs TRBV4-1 and TRBJ1-1, with 8 bases identical to TRBD1. CDR3 length: 15 amino acids. Losses at the gene ends were 4 bases for V and 0 bases for J; bases not matched to a gene: 4. Germline V gives CDR1 MGHRA, CDR2 YSYEKL. CDR3 nucleotides: TGCGCCAGCAGCCCTGGACAGGGTGTGAACACTGAAGCTTTCTTT. Translated: CASSPGQGVNTEAFF.

This clonotype was seen ten or more times. The chain links TRBV7-9 to TRBJ1-1, with unresolved D. V was pared by 3 bases and J by 1 base, with 9 bases between. The CDR3 extends over 14 amino acids. Germline lookup yields CDR1 SEHNR and CDR2 FQNEAQ (reference sequence). The CDR3 DNA reads as TGTGCCAGCAGCTTTTCGGACGGGAACACTGAAGCTTTCTTT. This sequence encodes CASSFSDGNTEAFF.

The chain carries TRBV6-1 and TRBJ1-6; D call uncertain. V was shortened by 8 bases and J by 7 bases, with 6 bases between the two germline ends. The germline V gene encodes CDR1 MNHNS and CDR2 SASEGT. There are 11 residues in the CDR3. The CDR3 here is CASQENSPLHF. CDR3 nucleotides: TGTGCCAGCCAAGAAAATTCACCCCTCCACTTT.

This clonotype has a count of ten or more. The V and J genes are TRBV4-2 and TRBJ1-5; no clear D gene. The CDR3 runs to 15 residues. Between the trimmed V and J ends, which lost 1 base and 5 bases, there was a span of 12 bases. Germline assignment: CDR1 LGHNA and CDR2 YNFKEQ. This CDR3 is CASSQGQSGDQPQHF. The DNA of the CDR3 is TGTGCCAGCAGCCAAGGGCAGTCTGGGGATCAGCCCCAGCATTTT.

This clonotype was detected ten times or more. The J gene is TRBJ1-2, the V gene TRBV11-2; TRBD1 is a possible D gene (6 bases). Trimming pared 6 bases from V and 3 bases from J, leaving 14 bases between. CDR3 length: 14 residues. Germline CDR1 SGHAT, CDR2 FQNNGV. CDR3 in DNA: TGTGCCAGCAGACAGACAGGCGGGGACTATGGCTACACCTTC. This gives the protein CASRQTGGDYGYTF.

There are many counts of this clonotype. The rearrangement uses TRBV28 and TRBJ2-2; 8 bases match TRBD2. CDR3 size: 16 residues. CDR1 and CDR2 (germline): MDHEN, SYDVKM. V shed 8 bases, J shed 7 bases, and the junction held 15 bases outside the gene matches. The CDR3, as DNA: TGTGCCAGCCATAGCCGACGGGGGGGAAACGACGGGGAGCTGTTTTTT. It codes for CASHSRRGGNDGELFF.

At least ten counts were recorded for this clonotype. The gene calls are TRBV11-2 and TRBJ2-7; D is possibly TRBD1 (5 bases). The V gene's germline CDR1 is SGHAT and CDR2 FQNNGV. This CDR3 is 12 amino acids long. V lost 5 bases and J 9 bases, leaving 14 bases between the germline ends. CDR3 bases: TGTGCCAGCAGCCCCACAGGTACATCGCAGTACTTC. As protein: CASSPTGTSQYF.

The chain carries TRBV3-1 and TRBJ2-2, with D unclear. CDR3 size: 12 residues. Germline V lookup: CDR1 LGHDT, CDR2 YNNKEL (reference sequence). V lost 8 bases to trimming and J lost 5 bases, with 9 bases between them. The CDR3 nucleotides are TGTGCCAGCGACGTTGGAACCGGGGAGCTGTTTTTT. This codes for CASDVGTGELFF.

There are a few counts of this clonotype. The rearrangement joins TRBV10-3 to TRBJ2-7; TRBD1 matches 10 bases. Germline V gene lookup returns CDR1 ENHRY and CDR2 SYGVKD. The CDR3 covers 13 residues. V gave up 8 bases and J gave up 5 bases; unmatched junction bases: 6. In DNA form, the CDR3 reads TGTGCCATCTCAGGGGACAGGGGCCACGAGCAGTACTTC. It encodes CAISGDRGHEQYF.

The sample holds many counts of this clonotype. The chain recombines TRBV5-1 with TRBJ1-1; tentatively, D is TRBD1 (6 bases). The CDR3 totals 15 residues. The ends were cut back, 1 base at V and 1 base at J, with 11 bases in the middle. The germline V gene has CDR1 SGHRS and CDR2 YFSETQ. CDR3 sequence: CASSLSQGQNTEAFF. Here the CDR3 DNA reads TGCGCCAGCAGCTTGAGTCAGGGGCAGAACACTGAAGCTTTCTTT.

This clonotype was found many times. The chain uses TRBV3-1 and TRBJ1-1; a weak D match, TRBD1 (6 bases). Deletions cut 5 bases from V and 7 bases from J, with 14 bases between. The germline V gene encodes CDR1 LGHDT and CDR2 YNNKEL (reference sequence). CDR3 length equals 13 residues. DNA of the CDR3: TGTGCCAGCAGCAAAACCGGGACACTTGAAGCTTTCTTT. As protein: CASSKTGTLEAFF.

This clonotype was observed a handful of times. The chain recombines TRBV16 with TRBJ1-2; D might be TRBD1 (6 bases). The CDR3 has 13 amino acids. Germline CDR1 and CDR2: KGHSY and FQNENV. The V gene lost 4 bases and the J gene lost 6 bases, with 12 bases spanning the gap. The CDR3 sequence: CASSPRGTHGYTF. The CDR3 region has the DNA TGTGCCAGCAGCCCCCGGGGGACACATGGCTACACCTTC.

The chain uses TRBV6-1 and TRBJ1-5, with TRBD1 matching over 7 bases. J lost 7 bases, V lost 6 bases, and 9 bases had no gene match. The V gene's germline CDR1 is MNHNS and CDR2 SASEGT. The CDR3 covers 14 residues. DNA of the CDR3: TGTGCCAGCAGCCCGGCAGGGGGACAGCAGCCCCAGCATTTT. Its protein is CASSPAGGQQPQHF.

There are many counts of this clonotype. One end of the junction fails to match germline, which may point to a read error. The rearrangement links TRBV6-1 to TRBJ2-7, with no clear D. Looked up from germline, CDR1 is MNHNS and CDR2 is SASEGT. CDR3 length equals 13 residues. CDR3 residues: CASSEEAVYEQYF. CDR3 nucleotides: TGTGCCAGCAGCGAAGAGGCGGTGTACGAGCAGTACTTC.

Ten or more counts support this clonotype. The genes are TRBV2 and TRBJ1-6; no reliable D call. From germline, CDR1 is SNHLY and CDR2 FYNNEI. This CDR3 has 12 amino acids. V gave up 6 bases and J gave up 7 bases, with 7 bases separating them. The CDR3 protein is CASRVQNSPLHF. DNA of the CDR3: TGTGCCAGCAGGGTTCAGAATTCACCCCTCCACTTT.

Comment on this clonotype: A much larger clone lies one base from this, so it may be a read error. This chain links TRBV28 with TRBJ2-2, with D unclear. Trimming removed 6 bases from V and 4 bases from J, with 9 bases in between. Germline V gene lookup returns CDR1 MDHEN and CDR2 SYDVKM. This CDR3 has 13 amino acids. The CDR3 spells CASSYEATGELFF. DNA of the CDR3: TGTGCCAGCAGCTACGAGGCCACCGGGGAGCTGTTTTTT.

At least ten counts were recorded for this clonotype. In DNA, the CDR3 is TGTGCCACCAGCAGAGCCGGGGACAGGGACCAGCATTTT. The encoded protein is CATSRAGDRDQHF. The gene calls are TRBV15 and TRBJ1-5; TRBD1 matches 9 bases. The CDR3 loop spans 13 amino acids. Germline V gene lookup returns CDR1 LNHNV and CDR2 YYDKDF (reference sequence). J gave up 12 bases and V 1 base, and 4 bases lay outside the gene matches.

Many counts were recorded for this clonotype. The chain couples TRBV28 to TRBJ1-2, with D possibly being TRBD1 (5 bases). Trimming cost V 4 bases and J 8 bases, with 26 bases left between them. The V gene's germline CDR1 is MDHEN and CDR2 SYDVKM. The CDR3 has 17 residues. For the CDR3, the DNA is TGTGCCAGCAGTTCCGTTCCCCCGGGGGATGGCCTAGGGGGCTACACCTTC. As protein: CASSSVPPGDGLGGYTF.

This chain links TRBV6-2 or TRBV6-3 with TRBJ2-7; 13 nucleotides match TRBD2. The germline gives CDR1 MNHEY, CDR2 SVGEGT. The J segment lost 0 bases and the V segment lost 2 bases, leaving 1 base of the junction unmatched. The CDR3 runs to 16 residues. CDR3 amino acids: CASSYGTSGISYEQYF. In DNA, the CDR3 is TGTGCCAGCAGTTACGGGACTAGCGGGATCTCCTACGAGCAGTACTTC.

The sample holds many counts of this clonotype. The chain joins TRBV12-3 or TRBV12-4 to TRBJ1-5; the D is unclear. V gave up 3 bases and J gave up 8 bases, with 14 bases separating them. The length of the CDR3 is 14 residues. The CDR3 spells CASSFVGNGEPQHF. The CDR3 nucleotides are TGTGCCAGCAGTTTCGTCGGTAATGGGGAGCCCCAGCATTTT.